This T cell receptor (beta chain) appears in the sequencing data of a study of T cell repertoires in aging, cancer and after chemotherapy. Overall study context: Six age groups, ranging from 30 or younger to 70 or older, included the donors. Paired samples before and after chemotherapy came from glioblastoma patients receiving temozolomide-based therapy.

By share, this clonotype counts as large. This CDR3 contains 14 residues. V lost 3 bases to trimming and J lost 4 bases; unmatched junction nucleotides: 4. The germline CDR1 and CDR2 sequences are DFQATT and SNEGSKA (reference sequence). TRB rearrangements spanning V, D and J were amplified using mixed TRB-A/B primers. TCRdb redid the calling of the multiplex PCR reads with MiXCR, one entry per CDR3 protein. This table holds about 500 distinct CDR3 sequences, more than 15% found once. The template was genomic DNA from peripheral blood, not RNA. Input material: blood. The gene calls are TRBV20-1 and TRBJ2-5; 11 nucleotides line up with TRBD2. The origin of this receptor is a human donor with a solid tumor. The CDR3 DNA follows: TGCAGTGCTAGGAGGCTAGCGGGAGGAGAGACCCAGTACTTC. Protein sequence: CSARRLAGGETQYF.